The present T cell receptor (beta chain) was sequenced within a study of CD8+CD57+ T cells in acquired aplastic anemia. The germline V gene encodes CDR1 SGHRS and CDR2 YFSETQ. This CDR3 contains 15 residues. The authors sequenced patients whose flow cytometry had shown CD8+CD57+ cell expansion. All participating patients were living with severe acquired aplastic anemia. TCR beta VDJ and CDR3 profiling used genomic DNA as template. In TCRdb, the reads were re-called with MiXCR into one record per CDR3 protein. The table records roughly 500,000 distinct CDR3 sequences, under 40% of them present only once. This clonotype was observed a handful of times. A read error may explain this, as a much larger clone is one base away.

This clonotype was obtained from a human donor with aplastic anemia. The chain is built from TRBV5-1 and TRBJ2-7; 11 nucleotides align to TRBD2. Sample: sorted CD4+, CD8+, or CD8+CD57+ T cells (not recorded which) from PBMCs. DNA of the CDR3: TGCGCCAGCAGCTTGGAGACTAGCGGGAACTACGGGCAGTACTTC. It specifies CASSLETSGNYGQYF.